Listed here are 14 T cell receptor beta chains from one sample, sequenced in a study of blood T cell repertoires in COVID-19. The repertoire was sequenced with immunoSEQ multiplex PCR; TCRdb's copy has only in-frame clones and lacks some. The sample holds roughly 130,000 clones; more than 75% are singletons and the top ten take about 3.6%. The sequenced material came from peripheral blood. The source of these receptors is an older woman with acute or convalescent COVID-19.

For this clone: Other DNA sequences in this sample translate to the same CDR3. The chain couples TRBV5-1 to TRBJ2-6; D not resolved. V was pared by 0 bases and J by 0 bases, with 4 bases between. The CDR3 is 15 amino acids. Germline CDR1 reads SGHRS; CDR2 reads YFSETQ. The CDR3 sequence: CASSLDSSGANVLTF. The CDR3, as DNA: TGCGCCAGCAGCTTGGACAGCTCTGGGGCCAACGTCCTGACTTTC.

The chain combines TRBV5-1 with TRBJ2-5; TRBD1 aligns across 10 bases. Looked up from germline, CDR1 is SGHRS and CDR2 is YFSETQ. J lost 5 bases, V lost 1 base, and 2 bases had no gene match. The CDR3 loop spans 14 amino acids. The CDR3: CASSLLGQGETQYF. The CDR3 region has the DNA TGCGCCAGCAGCTTGCTGGGACAGGGGGAGACCCAGTACTTC.

The genes are TRBV20-1 and TRBJ2-1; 7 bases map to TRBD2. The CDR3 contains 16 residues. V lost 3 bases, J lost 8 bases, and 16 bases stayed unmatched. CDR1 is DFQATT and CDR2 is SNEGSKA in the germline V gene (reference sequence). CDR3 in DNA: TGCAGTGCTAGTACTCGTGGCGGGAGAGGCACGGATGAGCAGTTCTTC. Its translation: CSASTRGGRGTDEQFF.

The chain carries TRBV28 and TRBJ1-1; the D gene is possibly TRBD1 (5 bases). The CDR3 length is 15 residues. Between the trimmed V and J ends, which lost 8 bases and 0 bases, there was a span of 16 bases. The germline V gene encodes CDR1 MDHEN and CDR2 SYDVKM. CDR3 loop: CASGPGGVLNTEAFF. The CDR3, as DNA: TGTGCCAGCGGACCGGGGGGGGTGCTGAACACTGAAGCTTTCTTT.

This chain joins TRBV10-2 and TRBJ1-6; 7 bases agree with TRBD1. J was trimmed by 5 bases and V by 7 bases; bases with no gene match: 8. The CDR3 covers 15 residues. Germline V CDR1 and CDR2: WSHSY, SAAADI. The DNA for the CDR3 is TGCGCCAGCACCGACAGGGCTCGAAATAATTCACCCCTCCACTTT. Protein: CASTDRARNNSPLHF.

CDR3 sequence reads: CSVVKGTLLFF. As DNA, the CDR3 is TGCAGCGTTGTGAAGGGGACTCTCCTGTTTTTT. V usage is TRBV29-1 and J usage is TRBJ1-4; tentative D call: TRBD1 (5 bases). CDR1 and CDR2 from the germline V gene are SQVTM and ANQGSEA. There are 11 residues in the CDR3. With 4 bases removed from V and 14 bases from J, the gap between germline ends came to 14 bases.

V gene TRBV5-4 combines with J gene TRBJ1-2, with D tentatively TRBD1 (5 bases). Germline loops: CDR1 SGHNT, CDR2 YYREEE (reference sequence). The CDR3 sequence is 12 residues long. V was pared by 0 bases and J by 12 bases, with 12 bases between. CDR3 in amino acids: CASSLVQGKDTF. CDR3 sequence (DNA): TGTGCCAGCAGCTTGGTTCAGGGCAAAGACACCTTC.

On this clone itself: The junction departs from the called germline gene at one end, perhaps through a read error. The J gene is TRBJ1-1, the V gene TRBV19; the match to TRBD1 covers 10 bases. CDR1 and CDR2 (germline): LNHDA, SQIVND (reference sequence). There are 15 residues in the CDR3. DNA of the CDR3: TGTGCCAGTAGTCCTCGACAGGGGGCGAGCACTGAAGTTTTCTTT. Translating it yields CASSPRQGASTEVFF. Variable domain in full (rest from reference TRBV19 and TRBJ1-1): DGGITQSPKYLFRKEGQNVTLSCEQNLNHDAMYWYRQDPGQGLRLIYYSQIVNDFQKGDIAEGYSVSREKKESFPLTVTSAQKNPTAFYLCASSPRQGASTEVFFGQGTRLTVV.

About this clone: Distinct nucleotide sequences in the sample also encode this CDR3. V gene TRBV3-1 (or the pseudogene TRBV3-2) combines with J gene TRBJ2-3, with 8 bases that match TRBD2. The CDR3 is 14 residues long. Germline CDR1 is LGHDT and CDR2 is YNNKEL (reference sequence). J gave up 3 bases and V 2 bases, and 1 base lay outside the gene matches. CDR3 in DNA: TGTGCCAGCAGCCAACGGGGGGGGACAGATACGCAGTATTTT. Protein: CASSQRGGTDTQYF.

This chain links TRBV28 with TRBJ2-3, with 8 bases identical to TRBD1. Germline V gene lookup returns CDR1 MDHEN and CDR2 SYDVKM. The CDR3 runs to 14 residues. Trimming at V came to 6 bases and at J to 5 bases, leaving 7 bases not matched to a gene. The CDR3 DNA reads TGTGCCAGCAGCCCAGGGGGCGTGAAAGATACGCAGTATTTT. Protein: CASSPGGVKDTQYF.

The V gene is TRBV11-2, the J gene TRBJ2-7, with TRBD1 matching 9 bases. The ends lost 1 base at V and 3 bases at J; junction bases unmatched: 7. The CDR3 contains 16 residues. Per germline, CDR1 SGHAT and CDR2 FQNNGV. The CDR3, as DNA: TGTGCCAGCAGCTTAGGGCTGGACAGGGGTTTCTACGAGCAGTACTTC. This gives the protein CASSLGLDRGFYEQYF.

The genes are TRBV27 and TRBJ1-5; TRBD1 matches at 8 bases. The CDR3 consists of 15 residues. Germline CDR1 and CDR2: MNHEY and SMNVEV (reference sequence). The V gene end was trimmed by 6 bases and the J gene end by 7 bases; junction bases not matched to a gene: 11. CDR3: CASRAGTGFRQPQHF. CDR3 DNA sequence: TGTGCCAGCAGAGCAGGGACAGGCTTCAGGCAGCCCCAGCATTTT.

This chain joins TRBV25-1 and TRBJ2-1, with TRBD2 matching over 15 bases. Trimming took 3 bases from V and 6 from J; bases not matched to a gene: 6. In germline, CDR1 is MGHDK, CDR2 SYGVNS. The CDR3 sequence is 17 residues long. This CDR3 is CASSDPGTSGRLNEQFF. In DNA, the CDR3 is TGTGCCAGCAGTGACCCGGGGACTAGCGGGAGGCTCAATGAGCAGTTCTTC.

This clone was recorded once. As DNA, the CDR3 is TGCAGTGCCCCCCGGGTCAATGAGCAGTTCTTC. Amino acid sequence: CSAPRVNEQFF. The chain carries TRBV20-1 and TRBJ2-1; D not resolved. Deletions cut 6 bases from V and 6 bases from J, with 9 bases between. Germline V gene data show CDR1 as DFQATT and CDR2 as SNEGSKA (reference sequence). The CDR3 consists of 11 residues.